The T cell receptor beta chain under discussion was sequenced for a study of OX40 agonist ivuxolimab in advanced cancers. Study-level background: Ivuxolimab doses were 0.01, 0.1, 0.3, 1.5, 3 or 10 mg/kg every 2 weeks. Dose-escalation cases comprised hepatocellular carcinoma, melanoma, renal cell or head and neck cancer.

Trimming removed 4 bases at V and 6 bases at J, with 13 bases between. This CDR3 is 14 amino acids long. From germline, CDR1 is SGDLS and CDR2 YYNGEE. Sequencing used immunoSEQ multiplex PCR; TCRdb keeps in-frame clones, though not all of them. The table includes under 20,000 clones, around 74% detected once. V is TRBV9 and J is TRBJ2-2, with D possibly TRBD2 on 7 matching bases. This receptor was taken from an adult with an advanced solid tumor such as melanoma, head and neck, liver or kidney cancer. The sample was CD4+ or CD8+ T cells sorted from blood, taken in a trial of the OX40 agonist ivuxolimab. CDR3 DNA: TGTGCCAGCAGCCAAGGGGGAGGGGCCGGGGAGCTGTTTTTT. This encodes CASSQGGGAGELFF.